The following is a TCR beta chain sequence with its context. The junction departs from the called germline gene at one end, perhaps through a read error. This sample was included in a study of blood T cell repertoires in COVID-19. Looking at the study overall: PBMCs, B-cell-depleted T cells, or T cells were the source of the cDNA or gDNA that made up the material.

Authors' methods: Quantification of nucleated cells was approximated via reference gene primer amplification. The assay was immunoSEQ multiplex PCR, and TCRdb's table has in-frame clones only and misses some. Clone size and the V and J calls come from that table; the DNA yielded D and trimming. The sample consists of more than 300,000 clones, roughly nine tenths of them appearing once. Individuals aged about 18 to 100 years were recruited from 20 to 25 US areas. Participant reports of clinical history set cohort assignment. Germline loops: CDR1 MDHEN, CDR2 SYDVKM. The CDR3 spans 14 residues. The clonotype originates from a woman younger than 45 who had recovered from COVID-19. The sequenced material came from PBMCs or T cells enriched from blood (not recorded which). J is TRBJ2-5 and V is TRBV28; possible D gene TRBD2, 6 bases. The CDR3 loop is CASSSGTVREAQYF. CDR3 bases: TGTGCCAGCAGTTCCGGGACTGTCCGAGAGGCCCAGTACTTC.